This T cell receptor (beta chain) was documented in a study of cytomegalovirus exposure and HLA in healthy donors. Study summary: Counted in an early data release were tens of millions of unique TCRs from HLA-typed donors. The Caucasian-associated ancestry cluster contained 81% of the 300 to 450 genotyped donors.

Primers for the PCR totalled 60 Vbeta and 13 Jbeta. Produced via immunoSEQ multiplex PCR; TCRdb's table is partial and in-frame only. Among about 180,000 clones listed, roughly 75% were seen once. This CDR3 region has 15 residues. With V trimmed by 6 bases and J by 2 bases, 5 bases remained unmatched. CDR1 is LGHNA and CDR2 is YSLEER in the germline V gene. The chain employs TRBV4-3 and TRBJ2-3; 10 nucleotides line up with TRBD2. The receptor comes from a woman aged 25 to 39 in good health and CMV-seronegative. Sequencing input: PBMCs. The CDR3 spells CASSLTSGVTDTQYF. The CDR3 region has the DNA TGCGCCAGCAGTCTTACTAGCGGGGTCACAGATACGCAGTATTTT.